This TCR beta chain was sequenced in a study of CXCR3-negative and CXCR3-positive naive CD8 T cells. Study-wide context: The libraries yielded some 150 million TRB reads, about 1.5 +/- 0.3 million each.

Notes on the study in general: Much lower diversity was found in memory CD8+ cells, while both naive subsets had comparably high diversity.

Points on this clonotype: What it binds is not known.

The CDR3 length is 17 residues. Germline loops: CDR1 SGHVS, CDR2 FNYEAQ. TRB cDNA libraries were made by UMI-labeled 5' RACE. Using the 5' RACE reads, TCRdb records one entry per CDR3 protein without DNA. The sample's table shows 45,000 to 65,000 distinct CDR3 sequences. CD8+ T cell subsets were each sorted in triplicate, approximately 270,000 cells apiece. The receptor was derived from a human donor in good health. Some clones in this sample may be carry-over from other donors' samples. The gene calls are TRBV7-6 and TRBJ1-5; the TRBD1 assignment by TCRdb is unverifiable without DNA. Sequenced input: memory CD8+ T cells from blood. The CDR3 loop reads CASSPGNRGGGNQPQHF. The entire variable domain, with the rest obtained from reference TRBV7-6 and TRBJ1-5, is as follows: GAGVSQSPRYKVTKRGQDVALRCDPISGHVSLYWYRQALGQGPEFLTYFNYEAQQDKSGLPNDRFSAERPEGSISTLTIQRTEQRDSAMYRCASSPGNRGGGNQPQHFGDGTRLSIL.